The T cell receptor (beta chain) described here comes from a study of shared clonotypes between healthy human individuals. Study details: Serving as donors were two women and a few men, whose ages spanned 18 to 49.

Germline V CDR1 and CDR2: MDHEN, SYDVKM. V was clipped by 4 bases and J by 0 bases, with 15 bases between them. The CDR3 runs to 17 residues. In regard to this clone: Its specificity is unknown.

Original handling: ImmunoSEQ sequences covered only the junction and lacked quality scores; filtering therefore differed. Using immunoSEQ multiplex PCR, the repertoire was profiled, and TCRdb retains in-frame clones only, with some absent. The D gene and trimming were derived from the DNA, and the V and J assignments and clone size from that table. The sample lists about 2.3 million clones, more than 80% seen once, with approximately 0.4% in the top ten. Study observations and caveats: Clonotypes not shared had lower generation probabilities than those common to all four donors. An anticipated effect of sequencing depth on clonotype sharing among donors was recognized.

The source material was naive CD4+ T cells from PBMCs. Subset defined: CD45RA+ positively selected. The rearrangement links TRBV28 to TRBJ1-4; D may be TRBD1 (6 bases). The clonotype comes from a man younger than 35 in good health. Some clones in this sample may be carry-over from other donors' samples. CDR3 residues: CASSSSGGTPTNEKLFF. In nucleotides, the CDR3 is TGTGCCAGCAGTTCGTCAGGAGGGACACCAACTAATGAAAAACTGTTTTTT.